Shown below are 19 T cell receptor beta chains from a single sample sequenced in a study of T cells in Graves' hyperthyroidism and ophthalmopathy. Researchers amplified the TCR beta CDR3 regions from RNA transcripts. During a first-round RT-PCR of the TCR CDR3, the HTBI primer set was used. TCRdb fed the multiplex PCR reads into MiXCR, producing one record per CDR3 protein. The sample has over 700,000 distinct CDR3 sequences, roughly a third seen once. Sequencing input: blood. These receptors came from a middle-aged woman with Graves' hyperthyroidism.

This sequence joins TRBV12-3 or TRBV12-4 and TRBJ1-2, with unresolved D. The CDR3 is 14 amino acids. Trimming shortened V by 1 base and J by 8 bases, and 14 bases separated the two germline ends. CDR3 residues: CASSLEQTYRGYTF. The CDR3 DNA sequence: TGTGCCAGCAGTTTAGAACAGACGTATCGCGGCTACACCTTC.

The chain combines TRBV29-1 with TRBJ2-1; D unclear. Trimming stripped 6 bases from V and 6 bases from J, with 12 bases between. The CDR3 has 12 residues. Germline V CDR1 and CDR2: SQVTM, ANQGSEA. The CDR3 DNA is TGCAGCGTAGGGCAGATGATCAATGAGCAGTTCTTC. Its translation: CSVGQMINEQFF.

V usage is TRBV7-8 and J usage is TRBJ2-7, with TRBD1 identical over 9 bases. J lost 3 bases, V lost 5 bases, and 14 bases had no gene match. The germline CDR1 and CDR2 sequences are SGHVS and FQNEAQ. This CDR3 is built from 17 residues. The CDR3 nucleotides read TGTGCCAGCAGCCTACCTCAACAGGGGACAGGGCTCTACGAGCAGTACTTC. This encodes CASSLPQQGTGLYEQYF.

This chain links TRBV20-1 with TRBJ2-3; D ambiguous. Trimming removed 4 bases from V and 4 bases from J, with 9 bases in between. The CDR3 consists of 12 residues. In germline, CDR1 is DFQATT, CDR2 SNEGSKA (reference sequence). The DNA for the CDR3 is TGCAGTGCTAAGGCCTCTGCAGATACGCAGTATTTT. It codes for CSAKASADTQYF.

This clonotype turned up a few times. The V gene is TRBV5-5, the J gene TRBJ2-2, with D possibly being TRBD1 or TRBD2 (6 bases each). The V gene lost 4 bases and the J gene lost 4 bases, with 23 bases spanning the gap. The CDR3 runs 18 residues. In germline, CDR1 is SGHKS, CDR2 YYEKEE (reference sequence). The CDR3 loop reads CASSQEGGRNGITGELFF. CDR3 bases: TGTGCCAGCAGCCAGGAGGGGGGCAGGAACGGTATCACCGGGGAGCTGTTTTTT.

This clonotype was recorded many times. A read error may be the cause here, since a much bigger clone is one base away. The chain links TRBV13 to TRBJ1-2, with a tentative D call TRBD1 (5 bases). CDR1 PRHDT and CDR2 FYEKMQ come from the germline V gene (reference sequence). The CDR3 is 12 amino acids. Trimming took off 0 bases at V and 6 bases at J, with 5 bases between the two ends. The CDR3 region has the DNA TGTGCCAGCAGCTTAGGACAGGATGGCTACACCTTC. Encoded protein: CASSLGQDGYTF. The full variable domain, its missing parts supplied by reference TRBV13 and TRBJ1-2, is AAGVIQSPRHLIKEKRETATLKCYPIPRHDTVYWYQQGPGQDPQFLISFYEKMQSDKGSIPDRFSAQQFSDYHSELNMSSLELGDSALYFCASSLGQDGYTFGSGTRLTVV.

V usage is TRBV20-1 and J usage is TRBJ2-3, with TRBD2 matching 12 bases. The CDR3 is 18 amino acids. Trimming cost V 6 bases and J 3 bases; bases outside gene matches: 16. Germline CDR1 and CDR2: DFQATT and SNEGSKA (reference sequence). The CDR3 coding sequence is TGCAGTGCGGACCCCGCTAAGGCTAGCGGGGGGGCTACAGATACGCAGTATTTT. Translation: CSADPAKASGGATDTQYF.

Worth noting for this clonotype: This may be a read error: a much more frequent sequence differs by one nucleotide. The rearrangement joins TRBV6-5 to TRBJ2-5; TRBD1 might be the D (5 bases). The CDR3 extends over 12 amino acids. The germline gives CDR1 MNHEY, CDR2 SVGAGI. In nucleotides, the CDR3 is TGTGCCATCAGTTACTCAGGGGAGACCCAGTACTTC. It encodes CAISYSGETQYF.

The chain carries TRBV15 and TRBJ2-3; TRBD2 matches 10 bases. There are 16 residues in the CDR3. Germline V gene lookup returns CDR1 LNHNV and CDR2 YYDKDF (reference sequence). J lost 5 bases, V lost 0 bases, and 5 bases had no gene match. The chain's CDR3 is CATSRERLAGVDTQYF. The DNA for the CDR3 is TGTGCCACCAGCAGAGAGAGGCTAGCGGGAGTAGATACGCAGTATTTT.

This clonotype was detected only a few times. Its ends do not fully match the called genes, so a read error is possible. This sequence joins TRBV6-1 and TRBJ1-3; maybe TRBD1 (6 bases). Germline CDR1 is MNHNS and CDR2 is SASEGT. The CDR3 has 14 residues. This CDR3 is CASREGGTGNTIYF. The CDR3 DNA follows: TGTGCCAGCAGAGAAGGGGGTACTGGAAACACCATATATTTT.

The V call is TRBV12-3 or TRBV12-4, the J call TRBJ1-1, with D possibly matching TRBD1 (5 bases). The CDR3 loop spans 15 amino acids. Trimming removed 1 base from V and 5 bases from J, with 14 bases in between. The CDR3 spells CASSLGTLGGTEAFF. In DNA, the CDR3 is TGTGCCAGCAGTTTAGGGACTCTTGGGGGGACTGAAGCTTTCTTT.

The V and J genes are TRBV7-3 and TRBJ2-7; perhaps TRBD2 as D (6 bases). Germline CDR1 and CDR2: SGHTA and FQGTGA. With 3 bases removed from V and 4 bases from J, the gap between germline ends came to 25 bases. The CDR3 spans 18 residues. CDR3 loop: CASSFSPTVGSNGYEQYF. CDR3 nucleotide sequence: TGTGCCAGCAGCTTTTCTCCCACCGTCGGGAGCAATGGATACGAGCAGTACTTC. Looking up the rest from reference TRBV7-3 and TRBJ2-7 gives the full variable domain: GAGVSQTPSNKVTEKGKYVELRCDPISGHTALYWYRQSLGQGPEFLIYFQGTGAADDSGLPNDRFFAVRPEGSVSTLKIQRTERGDSAVYLCASSFSPTVGSNGYEQYFGPGTRLTVT.

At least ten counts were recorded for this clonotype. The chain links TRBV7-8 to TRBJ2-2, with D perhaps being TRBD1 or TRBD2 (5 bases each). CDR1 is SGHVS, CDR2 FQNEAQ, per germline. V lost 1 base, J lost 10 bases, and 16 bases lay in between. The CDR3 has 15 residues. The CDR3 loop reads CASSLGGRQGEELFF. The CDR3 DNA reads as TGTGCCAGCAGCTTAGGGGGACGGCAAGGCGAGGAGCTGTTTTTT.

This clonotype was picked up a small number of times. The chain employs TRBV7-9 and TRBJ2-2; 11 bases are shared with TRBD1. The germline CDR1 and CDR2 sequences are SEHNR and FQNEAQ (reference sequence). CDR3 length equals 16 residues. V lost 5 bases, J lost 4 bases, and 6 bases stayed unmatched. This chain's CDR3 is CASSGTGTGGTGELFF. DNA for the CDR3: TGTGCCAGCAGCGGTACCGGGACAGGGGGCACCGGGGAGCTGTTTTTT.

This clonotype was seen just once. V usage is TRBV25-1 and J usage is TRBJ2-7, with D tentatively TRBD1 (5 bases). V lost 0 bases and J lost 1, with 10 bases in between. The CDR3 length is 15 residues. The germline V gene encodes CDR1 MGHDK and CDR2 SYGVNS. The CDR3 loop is CASSEYGAPSYEQYF. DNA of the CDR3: TGTGCCAGCAGTGAATATGGGGCTCCTTCCTACGAGCAGTACTTC.

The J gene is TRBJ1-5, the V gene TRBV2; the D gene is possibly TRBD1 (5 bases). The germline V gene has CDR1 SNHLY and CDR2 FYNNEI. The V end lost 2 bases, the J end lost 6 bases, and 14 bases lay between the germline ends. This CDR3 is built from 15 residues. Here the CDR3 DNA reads TGTGCCAGCAGTGAACTTGGGGGTAGCGGTCAGCCCCAGCATTTT. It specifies CASSELGGSGQPQHF.

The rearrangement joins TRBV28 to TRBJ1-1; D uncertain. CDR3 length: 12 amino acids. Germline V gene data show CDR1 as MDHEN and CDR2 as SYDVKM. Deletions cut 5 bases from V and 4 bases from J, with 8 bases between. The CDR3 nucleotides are TGTGCCAGCAGTCCCTTCAGCACTGAAGCTTTCTTT. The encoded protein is CASSPFSTEAFF.

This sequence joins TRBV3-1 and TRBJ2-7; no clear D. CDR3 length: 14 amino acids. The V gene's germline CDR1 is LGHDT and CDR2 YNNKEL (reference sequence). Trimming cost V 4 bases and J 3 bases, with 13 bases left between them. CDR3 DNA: TGTGCCAGCAGCCCGACTTCGAGATACTACGAGCAGTACTTC. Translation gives CASSPTSRYYEQYF.

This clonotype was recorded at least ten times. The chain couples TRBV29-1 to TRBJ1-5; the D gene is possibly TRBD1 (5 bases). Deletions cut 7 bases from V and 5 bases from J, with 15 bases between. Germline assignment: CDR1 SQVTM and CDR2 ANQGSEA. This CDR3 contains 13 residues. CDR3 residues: CSALLGEDQPQHF. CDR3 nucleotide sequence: TGCAGCGCCCTCTTGGGGGAAGATCAGCCCCAGCATTTT. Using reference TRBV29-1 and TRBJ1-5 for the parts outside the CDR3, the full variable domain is SAVISQKPSRDICQRGTSLTIQCQVDSQVTMMFWYRQQPGQSLTLIATANQGSEATYESGFVIDKFPISRPNLTFSTLTVSNMSPEDSSIYLCSALLGEDQPQHFGDGTRLSIL.